Reported below is one T cell receptor beta chain. The antigen is not known. At one of its ends the junction is not consistent with the germline gene, which may arise from a read error. The sample is drawn from a study of OX40 agonist ivuxolimab in advanced cancers. Study summary: The dose-escalation cohort was over 65% male, with a mean age of around 60 years, ranging about 23 to 90. It was permissible to have had prior anti-PD-1, anti-PD-L1 or anti-CTLA-4 therapy, and 40% had some.

Study-wide points: In general, CD8+ T cells held more expanded clones than CD4+ did, on average. The authors did not determine the antigen specificity of the expanded peripheral T cells.

Repertoires were generated with immunoSEQ multiplex PCR, while TCRdb's copy carries only in-frame clones and drops some. There are tens of thousands of clones in the sample; more than 85% occur only once, and 1% to 1.3% lies in the top ten. CDR3 length: 15 amino acids. In germline, CDR1 is SGHRS, CDR2 YFSETQ. The chain recombines TRBV5-1 with TRBJ2-2; TRBD1 agrees at 9 bases. The sequencing here drew on CD4+ or CD8+ T cells sorted from blood, taken in a trial of the OX40 agonist ivuxolimab. The TCR originated in an adult with an advanced solid tumor such as melanoma, head and neck, liver or kidney cancer. CDR3 sequence reads: CVSSLVGQGTGELFF. For the CDR3, the DNA is TGCGTCAGCAGCTTGGTCGGACAGGGGACCGGGGAGCTGTTTTTT.